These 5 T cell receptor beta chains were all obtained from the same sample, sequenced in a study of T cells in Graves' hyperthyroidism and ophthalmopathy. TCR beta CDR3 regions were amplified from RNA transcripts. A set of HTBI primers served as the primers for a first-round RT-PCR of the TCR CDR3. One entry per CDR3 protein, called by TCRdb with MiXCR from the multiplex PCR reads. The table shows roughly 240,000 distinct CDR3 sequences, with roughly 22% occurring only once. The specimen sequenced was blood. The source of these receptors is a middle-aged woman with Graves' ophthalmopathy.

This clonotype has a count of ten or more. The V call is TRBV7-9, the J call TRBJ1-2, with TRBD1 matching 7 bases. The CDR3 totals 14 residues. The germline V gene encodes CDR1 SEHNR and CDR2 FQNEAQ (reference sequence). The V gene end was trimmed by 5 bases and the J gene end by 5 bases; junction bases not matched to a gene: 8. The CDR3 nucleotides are TGTGCCAGCAGCAAACGACAGGGTGCATATGGCTACACCTTC. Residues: CASSKRQGAYGYTF.

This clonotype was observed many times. The CDR3 is CASSERGGGFSNQPQHF. The CDR3 bases are TGTGCCAGCAGTGAAAGGGGCGGGGGCTTTAGCAATCAGCCCCAGCATTTT. The V gene is TRBV6-1, the J gene TRBJ1-5, with a weak D call TRBD1 (6 bases). Trimming left V 2 bases short and J 0 bases short, with 14 bases between. CDR1 is MNHNS and CDR2 is SASEGT in the germline V gene. This CDR3 spans 17 amino acids.

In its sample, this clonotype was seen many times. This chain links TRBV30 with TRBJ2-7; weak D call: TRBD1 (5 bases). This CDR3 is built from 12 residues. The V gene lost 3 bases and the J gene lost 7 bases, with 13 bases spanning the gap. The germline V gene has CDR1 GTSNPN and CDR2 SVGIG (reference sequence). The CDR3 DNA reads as TGTGCCTGGAGCGACAGCCCCTGGGAGCAGTACTTC. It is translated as CAWSDSPWEQYF.

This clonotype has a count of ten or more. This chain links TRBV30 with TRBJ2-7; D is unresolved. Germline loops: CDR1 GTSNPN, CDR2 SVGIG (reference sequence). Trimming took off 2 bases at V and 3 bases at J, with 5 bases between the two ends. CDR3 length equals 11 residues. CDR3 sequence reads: CAWSKSYEQYF. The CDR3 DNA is TGTGCCTGGAGTAAAAGCTACGAGCAGTACTTC. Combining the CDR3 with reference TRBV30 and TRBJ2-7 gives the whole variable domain SQTIHQWPATLVQPVGSPLSLECTVEGTSNPNLYWYRQAAGRGLQLLFYSVGIGQISSEVPQNLSASRPQDRQFILSSKKLLLSDSGFYLCAWSKSYEQYFGPGTRLTVT.

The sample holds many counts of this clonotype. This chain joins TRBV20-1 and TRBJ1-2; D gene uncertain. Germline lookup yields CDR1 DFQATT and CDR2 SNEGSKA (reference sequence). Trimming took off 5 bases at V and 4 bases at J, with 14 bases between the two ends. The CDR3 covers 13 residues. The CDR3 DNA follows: TGCAGTGCTCTCCCGGGGAGCCGCTATGGCTACACCTTC. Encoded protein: CSALPGSRYGYTF.